Presented here are 19 T cell receptor beta chains from one specimen sequenced in a study of blood T cell repertoires in COVID-19. The assay was immunoSEQ multiplex PCR, and TCRdb's table has in-frame clones only and misses some. The sample has 90,000 to 120,000 clones, around 90% seen once. Sample: peripheral blood. These TCRs come from a woman aged 30 to 39 with acute or convalescent COVID-19.

The V gene is TRBV4-1, the J gene TRBJ2-1, with 10 bases aligning to TRBD2. The CDR3 is 17 residues long. Germline V CDR1 and CDR2: MGHRA, YSYEKL. V shed 2 bases and J 1 base; nucleotides not matched to a gene: 5. DNA for the CDR3: TGCGCCAGCAGCCAACTAGCGGGAGTGGGGTCCTACAATGAGCAGTTCTTC. Its translation: CASSQLAGVGSYNEQFF.

The chain carries TRBV6-5 and TRBJ2-7, with TRBD1 matching 7 bases. V gave up 6 bases and J gave up 2 bases; unmatched junction bases: 7. There are 14 residues in the CDR3. Germline CDR1 MNHEY, CDR2 SVGAGI. The CDR3 DNA follows: TGTGCCAGCAGGACAGGGTTGGGTACCTACGAGCAGTACTTC. Its protein is CASRTGLGTYEQYF.

The genes are TRBV5-1 and TRBJ1-1, with 9 bases that match TRBD1. Germline V gene sequence: CDR1 SGHRS, CDR2 YFSETQ. V lost 1 base to trimming and J lost 5 bases; unmatched junction nucleotides: 3. The CDR3 length is 14 residues. The DNA for the CDR3 is TGCGCCAGCAGCTTGTGGGGACAGGGAACTGAAGCTTTCTTT. Translating it yields CASSLWGQGTEAFF.

The CDR3 nucleotides are TGTGCCAGTAGTATCAAGCGGGGGTATGGCTACACCTTC. Its translation: CASSIKRGYGYTF. The chain couples TRBV19 to TRBJ1-2, with a weak D call TRBD1 (5 bases). Trimming removed 3 bases at V and 5 bases at J, with 10 bases between. The CDR3 is 13 amino acids. Germline values: CDR1 LNHDA, CDR2 SQIVND (reference sequence). Variable domain in full (rest from reference TRBV19 and TRBJ1-2): DGGITQSPKYLFRKEGQNVTLSCEQNLNHDAMYWYRQDPGQGLRLIYYSQIVNDFQKGDIAEGYSVSREKKESFPLTVTSAQKNPTAFYLCASSIKRGYGYTFGSGTRLTVV.

V and J are TRBV4-3 and TRBJ2-5; 8 nucleotides agree with TRBD2. The V gene end was trimmed by 1 base and the J gene end by 5 bases; junction bases not matched to a gene: 6. The length of the CDR3 is 15 residues. Germline CDR1 and CDR2: LGHNA and YSLEER. CDR3 region: CASSQVRLAMETQYF. For the CDR3, the DNA is TGCGCCAGCAGCCAAGTGAGACTAGCGATGGAGACCCAGTACTTC.

CDR3 sequence: CASSLDSFIRDRDGYTF. The CDR3 nucleotides are TGTGCCAGCAGCTTAGATTCTTTCATCCGGGACAGGGATGGCTACACCTTC. The V call is TRBV11-2, the J call TRBJ1-2, with 9 bases lining up with TRBD1. The CDR3 extends over 17 amino acids. The ends lost 0 bases at V and 6 bases at J; junction bases unmatched: 11. Germline lookup yields CDR1 SGHAT and CDR2 FQNNGV.

The J gene is TRBJ1-2, the V gene TRBV5-6; 8 positions match TRBD1. The ends lost 0 bases at V and 6 bases at J; junction bases unmatched: 4. CDR1 is SGHDT and CDR2 is YYEEEE in the germline V gene. This CDR3 is built from 14 residues. The CDR3 here is CASSLADRVDGYTF. The CDR3 coding sequence is TGTGCCAGCAGCTTGGCGGACAGGGTGGATGGCTACACCTTC.

The gene calls are TRBV5-4 and TRBJ1-2, with D unresolved. The germline gives CDR1 SGHNT, CDR2 YYREEE (reference sequence). The CDR3 spans 13 residues. Trimming shortened V by 4 bases and J by 2 bases, and 9 bases separated the two germline ends. For the CDR3, the DNA is TGTGCCAGCAGCGTTCGTGGCAACTATGGCTACACCTTC. Its protein product is CASSVRGNYGYTF.

J is TRBJ2-3 and V is TRBV3-1 (or the pseudogene TRBV3-2); 16 bases are a match to TRBD2. V dropped 5 bases and J dropped 0; count of bases not matched to a gene: 8. Germline assignment: CDR1 LGHDT and CDR2 YNNKEL (reference sequence). CDR3 length equals 19 residues. CDR3: CASSTGTSGGARSTDTQYF. CDR3 nucleotide sequence: TGTGCCAGCAGCACCGGGACTAGCGGGGGGGCCAGGAGCACAGATACGCAGTATTTT.

V is TRBV4-3 and J is TRBJ2-1, with TRBD2 identical over 9 bases. Looked up from germline, CDR1 is LGHNA and CDR2 is YSLEER. The CDR3 has 16 residues. J gave up 6 bases and V 4 bases, and 10 bases lay outside the gene matches. CDR3 nucleotide sequence: TGCGCCAGCAGCCTACTTAGCGGGAGAATCTCCAATGAGCAGTTCTTC. This gives the protein CASSLLSGRISNEQFF.

V is TRBV2 and J is TRBJ1-1; 7 positions match TRBD1. This CDR3 is 14 amino acids long. The V and J ends lost 10 bases and 0 bases, in that order; junction bases with no gene match: 8. The germline CDR1 and CDR2 sequences are SNHLY and FYNNEI. The CDR3: CAIHRQGVNTEAFF. The CDR3 bases are TGTGCCATCCACAGACAGGGTGTGAACACTGAAGCTTTCTTT.

The chain recombines TRBV19 with TRBJ2-6, with 7 bases aligning to TRBD1. CDR3 length: 16 residues. The junction had 9 bases not matched to a gene; V was cut back by 10 bases and J by 0 bases. In germline, CDR1 is LNHDA, CDR2 SQIVND (reference sequence). The CDR3 protein is CATGTASHSGANVLTF. The CDR3 coding sequence is TGTGCCACCGGGACAGCTTCCCACTCTGGGGCCAACGTCCTGACTTTC.

This sequence joins TRBV11-2 and TRBJ2-3; 8 bases agree with TRBD2. The CDR3 consists of 16 residues. V shed 1 base and J 2 bases; nucleotides not matched to a gene: 5. Germline V gene lookup returns CDR1 SGHAT and CDR2 FQNNGV. CDR3 DNA: TGTGCCAGCAGCTTAGTAGCGGGGTTTTCCACAGATACGCAGTATTTT. Amino acids: CASSLVAGFSTDTQYF. The full variable domain, completed using reference TRBV11-2 and TRBJ2-3, is EAGVAQSPRYKIIEKRQSVAFWCNPISGHATLYWYQQILGQGPKLLIQFQNNGVVDDSQLPKDRFSAERLKGVDSTLKIQPAKLEDSAVYLCASSLVAGFSTDTQYFGPGTRLTVL.

This rearrangement joins TRBV11-3 to TRBJ2-1; the D is unclear. Germline V gives CDR1 SGHNT, CDR2 YENEEA. V dropped 5 bases and J dropped 9 bases, with 14 bases sitting between them. The CDR3 totals 13 residues. Here the CDR3 DNA reads TGTGCCAGCAGCCCCAACACCTTAACTGAGCAGTTCTTC. Protein: CASSPNTLTEQFF.

The chain combines TRBV6-5 with TRBJ1-5; 7 bases map to TRBD1. CDR3 length equals 15 residues. Germline trimming cut 6 bases from V and 2 bases from J; bases unmatched to any gene: 7. Per germline, CDR1 MNHEY and CDR2 SVGAGI. This CDR3 is CASRSTGAGNQPQHF. CDR3 in DNA: TGTGCCAGCAGGTCTACAGGGGCGGGCAATCAGCCCCAGCATTTT.

The gene calls are TRBV24-1 and TRBJ2-2; 10 positions match TRBD1. This CDR3 region has 16 residues. Trimming cost V 1 base and J 4 bases; bases outside gene matches: 2. Germline values: CDR1 KGHDR, CDR2 SFDVKD. The CDR3 loop is CATSDLDRGPTGELFF. The DNA for the CDR3 is TGTGCCACCAGTGATTTAGACAGGGGGCCCACCGGGGAGCTGTTTTTT.

On this clone itself: Other DNA sequences in the same sample also yield this CDR3. This chain links TRBV18 with TRBJ1-2; D is ambiguous. V dropped 2 bases and J dropped 6 bases, with 10 bases sitting between them. There are 13 residues in the CDR3. The germline gives CDR1 KGHSH, CDR2 LQKENI. Written as DNA, the CDR3 is TGTGCCAGCTCACCAGGGCCTCTGGATGGCTACACCTTC. Protein sequence: CASSPGPLDGYTF.

This clone has just a few counts. This chain links TRBV30 with TRBJ1-1; D is unclear. Per the germline V gene, CDR1 is GTSNPN and CDR2 is SVGIG (reference sequence). The CDR3 is 9 amino acids. The CDR3 region has the DNA TGTGCGTCCGCACTCGAAGCTTTCTTT. It yields the protein CASALEAFF.

The chain has TRBV19 and TRBJ2-1, with 8 bases fitting TRBD1. The V gene's germline CDR1 is LNHDA and CDR2 SQIVND (reference sequence). This CDR3 has 17 residues. Trimming at V came to 7 bases and at J to 15 bases, leaving 26 bases not matched to a gene. Here the CDR3 DNA reads TGTGCCAGTAACGGAAGTAGGGGAGGCAGGGGGCGGCCCCGGCTGTTCTTC. As protein: CASNGSRGGRGRPRLFF.